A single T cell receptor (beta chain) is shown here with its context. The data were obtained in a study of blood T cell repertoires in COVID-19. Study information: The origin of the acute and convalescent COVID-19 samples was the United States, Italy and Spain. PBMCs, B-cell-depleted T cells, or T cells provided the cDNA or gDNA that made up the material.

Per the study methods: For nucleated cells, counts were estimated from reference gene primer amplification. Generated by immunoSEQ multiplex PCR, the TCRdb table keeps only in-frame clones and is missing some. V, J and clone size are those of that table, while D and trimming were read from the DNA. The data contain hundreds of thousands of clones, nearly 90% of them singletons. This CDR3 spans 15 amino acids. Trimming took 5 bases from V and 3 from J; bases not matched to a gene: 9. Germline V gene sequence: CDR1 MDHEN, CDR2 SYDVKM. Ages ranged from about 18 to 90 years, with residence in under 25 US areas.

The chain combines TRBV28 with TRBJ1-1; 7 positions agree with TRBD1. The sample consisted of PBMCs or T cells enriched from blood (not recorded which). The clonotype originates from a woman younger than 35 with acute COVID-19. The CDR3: CASSPPMTGYTEAFF. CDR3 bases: TGTGCCAGCAGTCCCCCCATGACAGGGTACACTGAAGCTTTCTTT. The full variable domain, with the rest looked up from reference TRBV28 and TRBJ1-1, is DVKVTQSSRYLVKRTGEKVFLECVQDMDHENMFWYRQDPGLGLRLIYFSYDVKMKEKGDIPEGYSVSREKKERFSLILESASTNQTSMYLCASSPPMTGYTEAFFGQGTRLTVV.